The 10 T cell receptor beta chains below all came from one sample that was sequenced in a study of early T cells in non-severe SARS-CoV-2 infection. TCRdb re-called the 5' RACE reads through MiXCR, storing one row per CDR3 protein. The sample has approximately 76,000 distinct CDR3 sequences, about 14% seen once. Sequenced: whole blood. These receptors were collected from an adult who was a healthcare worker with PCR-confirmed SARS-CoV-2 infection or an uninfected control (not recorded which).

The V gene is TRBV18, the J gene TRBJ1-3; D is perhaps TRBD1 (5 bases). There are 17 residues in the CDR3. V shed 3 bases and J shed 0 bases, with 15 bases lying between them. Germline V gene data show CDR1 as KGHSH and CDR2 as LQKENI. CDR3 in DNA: TGTGCCAGCTCACCGCCCTCCAGGGCCTCCTCTGGAAACACCATATATTTT. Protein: CASSPPSRASSGNTIYF.

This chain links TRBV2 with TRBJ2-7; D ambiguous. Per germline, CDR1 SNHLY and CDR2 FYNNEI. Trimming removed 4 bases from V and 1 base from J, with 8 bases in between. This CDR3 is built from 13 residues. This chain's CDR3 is CASSAATSYEQYF. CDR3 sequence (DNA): TGTGCCAGCAGTGCAGCTACATCCTACGAGCAGTACTTC.

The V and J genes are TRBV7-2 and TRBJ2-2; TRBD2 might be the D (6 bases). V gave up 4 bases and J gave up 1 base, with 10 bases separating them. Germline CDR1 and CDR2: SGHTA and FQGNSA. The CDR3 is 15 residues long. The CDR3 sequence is CASSWVGGNTGELFF. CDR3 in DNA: TGTGCCAGCAGCTGGGTGGGAGGGAACACCGGGGAGCTGTTTTTT.

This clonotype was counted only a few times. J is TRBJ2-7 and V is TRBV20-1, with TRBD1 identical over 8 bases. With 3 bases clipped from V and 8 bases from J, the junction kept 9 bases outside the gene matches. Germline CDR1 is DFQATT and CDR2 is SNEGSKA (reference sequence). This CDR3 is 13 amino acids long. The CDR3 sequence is CSARGLDRGKQYF. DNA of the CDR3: TGCAGTGCTAGGGGACTCGACAGGGGAAAGCAGTACTTC.

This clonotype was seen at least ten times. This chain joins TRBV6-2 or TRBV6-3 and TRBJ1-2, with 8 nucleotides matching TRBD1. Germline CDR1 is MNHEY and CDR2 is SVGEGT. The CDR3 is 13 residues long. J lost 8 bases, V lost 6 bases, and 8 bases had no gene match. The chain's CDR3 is CASSSTDRGGYTF. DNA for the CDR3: TGTGCCAGCAGCTCAACCGACAGGGGCGGCTACACCTTC.

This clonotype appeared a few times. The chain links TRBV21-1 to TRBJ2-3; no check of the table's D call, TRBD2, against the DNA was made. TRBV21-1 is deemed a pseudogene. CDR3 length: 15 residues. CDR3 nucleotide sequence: TGTGCCAGCAGCATGTCTAGTCAGATTATAGATACGCAGTATTTT. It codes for CASSMSSQIIDTQYF.

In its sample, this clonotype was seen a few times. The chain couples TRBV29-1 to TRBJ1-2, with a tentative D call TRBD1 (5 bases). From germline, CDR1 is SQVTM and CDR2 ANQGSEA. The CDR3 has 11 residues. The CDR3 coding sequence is TGCGGGACTACGGGGAACTATGGCTACACCTTC. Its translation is CGTTGNYGYTF. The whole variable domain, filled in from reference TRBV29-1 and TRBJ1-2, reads SAVISQKPSRDICQRGTSLTIQCQVDSQVTMMFWYRQQPGQSLTLIATANQGSEATYESGFVIDKFPISRPNLTFSTLTVSNMSPEDSSIYLCGTTGNYGYTFGSGTRLTVV.

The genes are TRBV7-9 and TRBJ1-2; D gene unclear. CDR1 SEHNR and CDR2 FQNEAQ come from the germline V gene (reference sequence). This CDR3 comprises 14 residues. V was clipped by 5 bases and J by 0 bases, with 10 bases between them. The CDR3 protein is CASSPPKPNYGYTF. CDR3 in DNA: TGTGCCAGCAGCCCCCCGAAACCTAACTATGGCTACACCTTC.

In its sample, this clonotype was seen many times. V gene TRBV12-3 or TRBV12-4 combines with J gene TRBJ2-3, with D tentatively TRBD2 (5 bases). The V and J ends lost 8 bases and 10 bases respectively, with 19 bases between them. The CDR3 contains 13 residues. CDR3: CASRPREDEAQYF. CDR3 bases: TGTGCCAGCCGCCCCCGGGAAGACGAGGCGCAGTATTTT.

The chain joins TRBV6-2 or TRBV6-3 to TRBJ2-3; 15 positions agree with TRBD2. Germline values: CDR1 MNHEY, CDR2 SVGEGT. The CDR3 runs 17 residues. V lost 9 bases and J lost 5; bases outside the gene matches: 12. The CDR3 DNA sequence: TGTGCCAGTCAAAACTCCCGGACTAGCGGGAGGGTAGATACGCAGTATTTT. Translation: CASQNSRTSGRVDTQYF.